These T cell receptor beta chains were read from a single sample in a study of Graves' ophthalmopathy and Graves' hyperthyroidism. TCRdb redid the calling of the multiplex PCR reads with MiXCR, one entry per CDR3 protein. The sample contains 500,000 to 600,000 distinct CDR3 sequences, less than 40% of which appear only once. The sequencing sample was made of peripheral blood or thyroid tissue (not recorded which). These receptor sequences come from an adult man with Graves' hyperthyroidism. Both conserved end residues are part of each CDR3.

V gene: TRBV6-1
CDR3 protein: CASSYLGGELFF

V gene: TRBV6-5
CDR3 protein: CASRRLDEQYF

V gene: TRBV20-1
CDR3 protein: CSARDLLTGVAATQYF

V gene: TRBV2
CDR3 protein: CASNMEAEGYTF

V gene: TRBV13
CDR3 protein: CASSWTGTGSYEQYF

V gene: TRBV15
CDR3 protein: CATSREPLARYQETQYF

V gene: TRBV4-2
CDR3 protein: CASSQERKLYTF

V gene: TRBV7-8
CDR3 protein: CASSPYLTSGGQETQYF

V gene: TRBV29-1
CDR3 protein: CSSGQYSVYEQYF

V gene: TRBV10-3
CDR3 protein: CASSEAGTGKYNEQYF

V gene: TRBV29-1
CDR3 protein: CSADGYTF

V gene: TRBV29-1
CDR3 protein: CSVEVRDRGQPQHF

V gene: TRBV7-2
CDR3 protein: CASSLESVGQGSYEQYF

V gene: TRBV12-3/TRBV12-4
CDR3 protein: CASSLYGYTF

V gene: TRBV7-2
CDR3 protein: CASHPAGGYVETQYF

V gene: TRBV6-1
CDR3 protein: CAGSERPLNTEAFF

V gene: TRBV20-1
CDR3 protein: CSARDRGLNTEAFF

V gene: TRBV7-9
CDR3 protein: CASSPGYRVNEKLFF

V gene: TRBV7-9
CDR3 protein: CASSFRDRFTEAFF

V gene: TRBV6-1
CDR3 protein: CASSENWNTEAFF

V gene: TRBV19
CDR3 protein: CASSEENMDRGYEHF

V gene: TRBV7-9
CDR3 protein: CASSPGGSNTGELFF

V gene: TRBV7-2
CDR3 protein: CASSIAGQGALARAFF

V gene: TRBV5-1
CDR3 protein: CASSPGDMWEAFF

V gene: TRBV2
CDR3 protein: CASSGGTGDQPQHF

V gene: TRBV7-2
CDR3 protein: CASSTGLAGLAQYF

V gene: TRBV24-1
CDR3 protein: CACHEGGAETQYF

V gene: TRBV14
CDR3 protein: CASSQDNRRDSSNYGYTF

V gene: TRBV7-2
CDR3 protein: CASSSRGAFSYEQYF

V gene: TRBV15
CDR3 protein: CATSTFGTGGPQETQYF

V gene: TRBV7-9
CDR3 protein: CATLTGSNTEAFF

V gene: TRBV29-1
CDR3 protein: CSLLHGEREQYF

V gene: TRBV7-2
CDR3 protein: CASSLAWGAHGYTF

V gene: TRBV10-3
CDR3 protein: CAISESPGNTIYF

V gene: TRBV5-1
CDR3 protein: CASSFGPSEPYEQYF

V gene: TRBV2
CDR3 protein: CASGLTVQETQYF

V gene: TRBV19
CDR3 protein: CASHGQSQSYTF

V gene: TRBV29-1
CDR3 protein: CSVEGELRETQYF

V gene: TRBV9
CDR3 protein: CASSVAGDLDTEAFF

V gene: TRBV11-2
CDR3 protein: CASSPTTSTDTQYF

V gene: TRBV29-1
CDR3 protein: CSYSEAEAFF

V gene: TRBV5-5
CDR3 protein: CASSITTYEQYF

V gene: TRBV7-9
CDR3 protein: CASSLRRGDYNEQFF

V gene: TRBV7-3
CDR3 protein: CASRSGRSYGYTF

V gene: TRBV15
CDR3 protein: CATSSAGRGGNQPQHF

V gene: TRBV5-1
CDR3 protein: CASSPRSSGGSSYEQYF

V gene: TRBV12-3/TRBV12-4
CDR3 protein: CASSLSGPGYRETQYF

V gene: TRBV19
CDR3 protein: CASSDRGSYSNQPQHF

V gene: TRBV29-1
CDR3 protein: CSVVGQGSNQPQHF

V gene: TRBV20-1
CDR3 protein: CSANTPSGGGATQYF